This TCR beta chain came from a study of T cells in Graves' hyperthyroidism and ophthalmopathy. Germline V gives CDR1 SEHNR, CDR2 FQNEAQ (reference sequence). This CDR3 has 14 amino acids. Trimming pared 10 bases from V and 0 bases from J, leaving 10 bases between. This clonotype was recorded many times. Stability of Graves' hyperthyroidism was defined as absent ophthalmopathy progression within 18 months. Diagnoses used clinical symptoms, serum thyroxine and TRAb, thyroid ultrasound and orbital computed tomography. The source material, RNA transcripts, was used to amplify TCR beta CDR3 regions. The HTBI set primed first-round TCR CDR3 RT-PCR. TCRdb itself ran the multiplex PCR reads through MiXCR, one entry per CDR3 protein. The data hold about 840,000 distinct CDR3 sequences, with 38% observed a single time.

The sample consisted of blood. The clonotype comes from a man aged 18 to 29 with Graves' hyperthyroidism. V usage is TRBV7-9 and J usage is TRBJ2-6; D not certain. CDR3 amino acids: CATSGVSGANVLTF. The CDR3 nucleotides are TGTGCCACCTCAGGAGTCTCTGGGGCCAACGTCCTGACTTTC. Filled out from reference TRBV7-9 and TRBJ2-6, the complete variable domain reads DTGVSQNPRHKITKRGQNVTFRCDPISEHNRLYWYRQTLGQGPEFLTYFQNEAQLEKSRLLSDRFSAERPKGSFSTLEIQRTEQGDSAMYLCATSGVSGANVLTFGAGSRLTVL.